This T cell receptor beta chain was identified in a study of blood T cells in healthy people across ages. Germline assignment: CDR1 MDHEN and CDR2 SYDVKM. The CDR3 length is 15 residues. The ends lost 5 bases at V and 11 bases at J; junction bases unmatched: 12. Primed by a sample-barcoded 5' primer and a J-beta primer mix, a second PCR proceeded for about 6 to 12 cycles. TCRdb passed the 5' RACE reads through MiXCR, listing each CDR3 protein once. This table has approximately 810,000 distinct CDR3 sequences, around 36% appearing once. The chain is built from TRBV28 and TRBJ1-4; 9 nucleotides match TRBD1. The receptor was derived from a man between 18 and 35 years old in good health. The sequenced sample was blood. The CDR3 here is CASSAAGQGPPKLFF. As DNA, the CDR3 is TGTGCCAGCAGTGCCGCAGGACAGGGGCCTCCGAAACTGTTTTTT. Together with reference TRBV28 and TRBJ1-4, the CDR3 gives the full variable domain: DVKVTQSSRYLVKRTGEKVFLECVQDMDHENMFWYRQDPGLGLRLIYFSYDVKMKEKGDIPEGYSVSREKKERFSLILESASTNQTSMYLCASSAAGQGPPKLFFGSGTQLSVL.